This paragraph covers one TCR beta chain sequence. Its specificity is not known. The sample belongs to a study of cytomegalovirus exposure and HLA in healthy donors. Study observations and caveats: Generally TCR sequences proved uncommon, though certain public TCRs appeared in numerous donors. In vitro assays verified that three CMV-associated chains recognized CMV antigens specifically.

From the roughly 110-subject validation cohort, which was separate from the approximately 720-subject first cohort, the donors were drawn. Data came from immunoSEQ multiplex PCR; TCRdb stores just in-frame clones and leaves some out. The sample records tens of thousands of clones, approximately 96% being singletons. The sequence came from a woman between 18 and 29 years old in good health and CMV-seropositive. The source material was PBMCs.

CDR3 amino acids: CASRSETSGDYNEQFF. CDR3 sequence (DNA): TGTGCCAGCAGATCCGAGACTAGCGGTGACTACAATGAGCAGTTCTTC. The chain combines TRBV5-4 with TRBJ2-1; 9 nucleotides line up with TRBD2. The CDR3 totals 16 residues. V trimming: 5 bases; J trimming: 3 bases; junction bases outside the gene matches: 9. Germline assignment: CDR1 SGHNT and CDR2 YYREEE (reference sequence). Full variable domain (outside the CDR3, taken from reference TRBV5-4 and TRBJ2-1): ETGVTQSPTHLIKTRGQQVTLRCSSQSGHNTVSWYQQALGQGPQFIFQYYREEENGRGNFPPRFSGLQFPNYSSELNVNALELDDSALYLCASRSETSGDYNEQFFGPGTRLTVL.